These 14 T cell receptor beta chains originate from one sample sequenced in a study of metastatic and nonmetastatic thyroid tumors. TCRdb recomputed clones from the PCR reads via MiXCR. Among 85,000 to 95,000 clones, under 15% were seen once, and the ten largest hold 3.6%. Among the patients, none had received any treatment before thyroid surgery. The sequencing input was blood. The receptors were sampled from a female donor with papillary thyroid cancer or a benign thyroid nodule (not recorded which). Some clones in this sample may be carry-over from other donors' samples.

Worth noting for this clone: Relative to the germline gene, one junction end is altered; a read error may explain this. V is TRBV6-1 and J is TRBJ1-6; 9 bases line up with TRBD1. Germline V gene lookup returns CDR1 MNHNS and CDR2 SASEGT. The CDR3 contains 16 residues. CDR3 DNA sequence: TGTGCCAGCAGGAATCGAACCGGGACAGGGTTTTCAACCCTCCACTTT. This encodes CASRNRTGTGFSTLHF.

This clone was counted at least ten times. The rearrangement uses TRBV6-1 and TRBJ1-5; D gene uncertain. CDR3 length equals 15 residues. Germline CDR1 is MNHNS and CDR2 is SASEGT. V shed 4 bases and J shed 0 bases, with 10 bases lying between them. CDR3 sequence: CASSVEGYSNQPQHF. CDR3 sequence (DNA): TGTGCCAGCAGTGTGGAGGGCTATAGCAATCAGCCCCAGCATTTT.

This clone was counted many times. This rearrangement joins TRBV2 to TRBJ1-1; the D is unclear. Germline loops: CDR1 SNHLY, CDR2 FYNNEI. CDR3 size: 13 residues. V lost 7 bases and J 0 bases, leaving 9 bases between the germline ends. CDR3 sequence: CASKGRMNTEAFF. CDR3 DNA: TGTGCCAGCAAAGGCCGCATGAACACTGAAGCTTTCTTT.

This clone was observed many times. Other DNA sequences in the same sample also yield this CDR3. CDR3 residues: CASSSRGRSAQGYGYTF. CDR3 in DNA: TGTGCCAGCAGCTCCCGAGGACGTTCAGCCCAGGGGTATGGCTACACCTTC. The J gene is TRBJ1-2, the V gene TRBV13; D perhaps matches TRBD1 (6 bases). Germline V gene data show CDR1 as PRHDT and CDR2 as FYEKMQ (reference sequence). The CDR3 has 17 amino acids. The germline V and J ends were trimmed by 4 bases and 5 bases, with 23 bases remaining between them.

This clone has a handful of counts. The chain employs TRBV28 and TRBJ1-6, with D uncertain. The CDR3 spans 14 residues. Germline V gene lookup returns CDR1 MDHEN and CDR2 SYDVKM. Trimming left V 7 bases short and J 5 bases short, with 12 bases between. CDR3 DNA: TGTGCCAGCAAGGCCGAGCAGAATAATTCACCCCTCCACTTT. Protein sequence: CASKAEQNNSPLHF. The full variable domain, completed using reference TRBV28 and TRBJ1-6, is DVKVTQSSRYLVKRTGEKVFLECVQDMDHENMFWYRQDPGLGLRLIYFSYDVKMKEKGDIPEGYSVSREKKERFSLILESASTNQTSMYLCASKAEQNNSPLHFGNGTRLTVT.

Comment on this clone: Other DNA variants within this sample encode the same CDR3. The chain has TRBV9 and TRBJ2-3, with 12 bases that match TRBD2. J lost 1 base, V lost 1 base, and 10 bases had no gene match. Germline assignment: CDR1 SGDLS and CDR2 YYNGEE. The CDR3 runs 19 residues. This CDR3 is CASSVSGASGGEGTDTQYF. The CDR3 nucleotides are TGTGCCAGCAGCGTATCGGGTGCTAGCGGGGGGGAGGGCACAGATACGCAGTATTTT.

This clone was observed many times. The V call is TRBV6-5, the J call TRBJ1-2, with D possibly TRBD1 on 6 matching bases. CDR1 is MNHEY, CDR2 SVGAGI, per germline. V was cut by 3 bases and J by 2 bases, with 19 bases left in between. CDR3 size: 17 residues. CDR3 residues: CASSYRGGGALNYGYTF. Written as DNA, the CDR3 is TGTGCCAGCAGTTATCGCGGGGGGGGCGCGTTAAACTATGGCTACACCTTC.

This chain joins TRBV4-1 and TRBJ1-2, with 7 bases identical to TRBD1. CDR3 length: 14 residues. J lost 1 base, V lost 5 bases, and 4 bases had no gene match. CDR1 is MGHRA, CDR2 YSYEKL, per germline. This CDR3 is CASSSRGYNYGYTF. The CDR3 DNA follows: TGCGCCAGCAGCTCCAGGGGGTATAACTATGGCTACACCTTC.

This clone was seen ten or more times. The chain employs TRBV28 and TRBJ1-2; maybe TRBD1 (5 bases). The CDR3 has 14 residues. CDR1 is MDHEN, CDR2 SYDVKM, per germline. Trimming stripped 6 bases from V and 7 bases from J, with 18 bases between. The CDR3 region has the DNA TGTGCCAGCAGCCTGCCGGGCTTGGGACTTGGCTACACCTTC. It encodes CASSLPGLGLGYTF.

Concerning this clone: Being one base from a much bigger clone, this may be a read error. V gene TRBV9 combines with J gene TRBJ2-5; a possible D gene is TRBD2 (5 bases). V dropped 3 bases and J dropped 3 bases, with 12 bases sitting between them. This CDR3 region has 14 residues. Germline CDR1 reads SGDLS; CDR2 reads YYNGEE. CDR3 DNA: TGTGCCAGCAGCGCGGGGTGGGTAGAAGAGACCCAGTACTTC. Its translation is CASSAGWVEETQYF.

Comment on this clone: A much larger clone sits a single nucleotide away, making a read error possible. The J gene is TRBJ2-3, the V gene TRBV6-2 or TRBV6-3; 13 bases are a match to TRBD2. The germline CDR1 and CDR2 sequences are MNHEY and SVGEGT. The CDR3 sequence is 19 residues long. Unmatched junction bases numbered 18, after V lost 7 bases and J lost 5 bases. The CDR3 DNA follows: TGTGCCAGCACCCCAGTACTAGCGGGGGGGAGAACGAGGGGAGATACGCAGTATTTT. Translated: CASTPVLAGGRTRGDTQYF.

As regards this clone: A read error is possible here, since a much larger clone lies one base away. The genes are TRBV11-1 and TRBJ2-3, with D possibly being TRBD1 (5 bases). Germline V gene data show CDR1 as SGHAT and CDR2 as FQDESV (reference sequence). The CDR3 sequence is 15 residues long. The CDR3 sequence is CASSRKPGSTGTQYF. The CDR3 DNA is TGTGCCAGCAGCCGTAAGCCAGGCTCCACAGGTACGCAGTATTTT.

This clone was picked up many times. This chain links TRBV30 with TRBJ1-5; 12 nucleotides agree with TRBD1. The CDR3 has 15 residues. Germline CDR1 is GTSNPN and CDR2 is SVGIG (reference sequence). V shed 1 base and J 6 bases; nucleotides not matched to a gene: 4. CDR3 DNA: TGTGCCTGGAGTGAGGGGACAGGGGGCGGTCAGCCCCAGCATTTT. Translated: CAWSEGTGGGQPQHF.

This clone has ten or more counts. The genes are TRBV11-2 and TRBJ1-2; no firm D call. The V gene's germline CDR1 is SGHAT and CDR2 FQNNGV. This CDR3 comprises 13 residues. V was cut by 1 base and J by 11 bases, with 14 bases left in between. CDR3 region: CASSLGYLTDYTF. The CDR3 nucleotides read TGTGCCAGCAGCTTAGGTTACCTGACGGATTACACCTTC.